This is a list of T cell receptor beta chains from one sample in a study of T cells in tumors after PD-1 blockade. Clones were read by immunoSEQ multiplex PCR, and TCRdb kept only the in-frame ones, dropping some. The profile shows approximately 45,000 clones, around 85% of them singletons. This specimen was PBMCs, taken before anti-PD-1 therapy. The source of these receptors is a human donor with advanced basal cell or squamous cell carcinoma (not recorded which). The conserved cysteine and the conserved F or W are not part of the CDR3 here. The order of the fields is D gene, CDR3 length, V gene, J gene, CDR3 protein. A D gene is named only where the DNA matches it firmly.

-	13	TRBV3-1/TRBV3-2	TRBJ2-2	ASSQPVSGAGELF
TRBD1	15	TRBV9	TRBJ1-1	ASKKTRDRGRGTEAF
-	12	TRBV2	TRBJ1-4	ASSRLRTNEKLF
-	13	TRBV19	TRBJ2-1	ATTTPGAAYNEQF
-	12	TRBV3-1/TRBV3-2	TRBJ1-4	ASSQITQDEKLF
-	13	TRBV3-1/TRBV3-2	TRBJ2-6	ASSPPSSGANVLT
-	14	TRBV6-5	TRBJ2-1	ASSYRWAGDHNEQF
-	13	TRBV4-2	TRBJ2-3	ASSRGLGDADTQY
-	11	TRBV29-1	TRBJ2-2	SVGPTNTGELF
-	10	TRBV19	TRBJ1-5	ASGRADQPQH
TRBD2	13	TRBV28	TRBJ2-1	ASSLGRLAGAEQF
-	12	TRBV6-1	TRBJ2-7	ASSEVLGSYEQY
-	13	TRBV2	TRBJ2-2	ASSESWGNTGELF
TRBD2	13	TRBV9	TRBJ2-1	ASSILAGGNNEQF
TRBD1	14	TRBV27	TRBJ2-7	ASSFPDRASSYEQY
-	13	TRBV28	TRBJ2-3	ASSLPRTVPDTQY
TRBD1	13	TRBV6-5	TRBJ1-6	ASNRDSSYNSPLH
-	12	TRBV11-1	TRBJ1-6	ASSEDGRWSPLH
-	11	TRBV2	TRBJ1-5	ASSDSLRTAQH
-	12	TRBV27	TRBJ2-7	ASRRTVSSNEQY
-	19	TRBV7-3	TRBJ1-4	ASSLASGPPGSFATNEKLF
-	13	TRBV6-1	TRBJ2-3	ASNSGRMVADTQY
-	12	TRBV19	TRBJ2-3	ASSPQGWFDTQY
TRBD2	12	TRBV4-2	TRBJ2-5	ASSQSAGGQTQY
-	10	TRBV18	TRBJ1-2	ASSDSNYGYT
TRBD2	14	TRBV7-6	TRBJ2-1	ASSFTEAGVSNEQF
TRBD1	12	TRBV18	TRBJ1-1	ASSQGQAALEAF
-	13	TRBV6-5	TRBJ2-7	ASSYGLGGLGEQY
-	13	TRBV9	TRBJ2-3	ASSHREGGTDTQY
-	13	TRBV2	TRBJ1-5	ASSEWAGKNQPQH
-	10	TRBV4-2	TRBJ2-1	ASSLNRNEQF
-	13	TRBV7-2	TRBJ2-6	ASGGSSSGANVLT
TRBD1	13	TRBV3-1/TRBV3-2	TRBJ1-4	ASSRGTGANEKLF
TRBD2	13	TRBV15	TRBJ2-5	ATTTGTSAQETQY
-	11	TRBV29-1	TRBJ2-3	SAGQGLGDTQY
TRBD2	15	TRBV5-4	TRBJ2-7	ASSSGLAGGWSREQY
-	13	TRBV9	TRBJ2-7	ASSVQADGGYEQY
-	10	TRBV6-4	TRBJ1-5	ASSSTRQPQH
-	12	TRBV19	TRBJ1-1	ASTFGQTNTEAF
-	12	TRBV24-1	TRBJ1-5	AKPLGGDHQPQH
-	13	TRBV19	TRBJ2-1	ASQIGGSSYNEQF
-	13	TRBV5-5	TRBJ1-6	ASSLEPGVNSPLH
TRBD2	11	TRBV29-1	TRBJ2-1	SVSGITYNEQF
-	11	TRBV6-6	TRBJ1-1	ASSLQRDTEAF
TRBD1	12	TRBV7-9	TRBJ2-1	ASSRPTGLNEQF
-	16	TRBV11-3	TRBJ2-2	ASSTDASDPGGTGELF
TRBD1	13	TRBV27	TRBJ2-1	ASSRGQGSYNEQF
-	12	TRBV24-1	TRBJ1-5	ATSDLGDGRPQH
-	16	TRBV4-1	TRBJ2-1	ASSQGPLEGDSYNEQF
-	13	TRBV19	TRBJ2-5	ASSIVRRDLETQY
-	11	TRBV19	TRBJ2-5	ASSMYGGETQY